The 2 T cell receptor beta chains reported below all come from one sample, sequenced in a study of blood T cell repertoires in COVID-19. Repertoires were generated with immunoSEQ multiplex PCR, while TCRdb's copy carries only in-frame clones and drops some. The data hold approximately 60,000 clones, with over 70% observed a single time. Material for sequencing was peripheral blood. The receptors originated from a human donor in a cohort sampled during active COVID-19.

This clone was seen a single time. The chain couples TRBV9 to TRBJ2-7; 11 bases are a match to TRBD2. Germline V gene sequence: CDR1 SGDLS, CDR2 YYNGEE. The CDR3 consists of 11 residues. V lost 6 bases and J lost 12; bases outside the gene matches: 5. The CDR3 sequence: CASKNSGRVYF. CDR3 sequence (DNA): TGTGCCAGCAAAAATAGCGGGAGGGTGTACTTC. The entire variable domain, with the rest obtained from reference TRBV9 and TRBJ2-7, is as follows: DSGVTQTPKHLITATGQRVTLRCSPRSGDLSVYWYQQSLDQGLQFLIQYYNGEERAKGNILERFSAQQFPDLHSELNLSSLELGDSALYFCASKNSGRVYFGPGTRLTVT.

The rearrangement joins TRBV7-6 to TRBJ2-2; 9 nucleotides agree with TRBD1. CDR3 length: 17 residues. The germline V gene encodes CDR1 SGHVS and CDR2 FNYEAQ. After removal of 2 bases from V and 6 bases from J, the junction contained 10 bases not matched to a gene. Here the CDR3 DNA reads TGTGCCAGCAGCTTACCGGCGGGACAGGGATTTTCCGGGGAGCTGTTTTTT. It yields the protein CASSLPAGQGFSGELFF. The whole variable domain, filled in from reference TRBV7-6 and TRBJ2-2, reads GAGVSQSPRYKVTKRGQDVALRCDPISGHVSLYWYRQALGQGPEFLTYFNYEAQQDKSGLPNDRFSAERPEGSISTLTIQRTEQRDSAMYRCASSLPAGQGFSGELFFGEGSRLTVL.